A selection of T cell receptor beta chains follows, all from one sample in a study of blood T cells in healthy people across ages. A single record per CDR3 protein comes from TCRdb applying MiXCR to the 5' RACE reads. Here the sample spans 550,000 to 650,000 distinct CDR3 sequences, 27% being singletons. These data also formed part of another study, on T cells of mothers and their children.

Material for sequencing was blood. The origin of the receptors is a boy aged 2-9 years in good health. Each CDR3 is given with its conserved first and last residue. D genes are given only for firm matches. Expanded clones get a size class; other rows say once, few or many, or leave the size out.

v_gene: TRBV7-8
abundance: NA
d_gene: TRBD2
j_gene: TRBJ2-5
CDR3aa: CASSPRRGASQETQYF
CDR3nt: TGTGCCAGCAGCCCCAGGCGGGGGGCATCCCAAGAGACCCAGTACTTC

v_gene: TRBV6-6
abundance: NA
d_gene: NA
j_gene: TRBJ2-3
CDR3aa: CASSYWVGDTQYF
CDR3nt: TGTGCCAGCAGTTACTGGGTGGGAGATACGCAGTATTTT

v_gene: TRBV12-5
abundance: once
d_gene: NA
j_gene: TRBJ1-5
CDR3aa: CASGLSEGSPNQPQHF
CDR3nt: TGTGCTAGTGGTTTGTCCGAGGGGAGCCCAAATCAGCCCCAGCATTTT

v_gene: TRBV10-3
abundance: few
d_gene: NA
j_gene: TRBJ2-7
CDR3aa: CAIRQGTDASYEQYF
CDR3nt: TGTGCCATCAGACAGGGTACAGACGCATCCTACGAGCAGTACTTC

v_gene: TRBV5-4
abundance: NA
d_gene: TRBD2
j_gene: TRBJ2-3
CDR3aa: CASSLRGSSDTQYF
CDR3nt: TGTGCCAGCAGCTTGCGCGGGAGTTCAGATACGCAGTATTTT

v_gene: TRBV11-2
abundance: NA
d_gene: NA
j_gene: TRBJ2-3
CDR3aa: CASRTVRADTQYF
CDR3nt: TGTGCCAGCAGAACCGTCCGGGCCGATACGCAGTATTTT

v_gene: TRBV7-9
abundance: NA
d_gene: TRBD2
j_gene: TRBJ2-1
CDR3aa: CASSFSSGDNEQFF
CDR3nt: TGTGCCAGCAGCTTTTCTAGCGGGGACAATGAGCAGTTCTTC

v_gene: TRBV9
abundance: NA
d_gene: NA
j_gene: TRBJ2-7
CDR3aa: CASSVNWEDYEQYF
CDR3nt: TGTGCCAGCAGCGTCAATTGGGAGGATTACGAGCAGTACTTC

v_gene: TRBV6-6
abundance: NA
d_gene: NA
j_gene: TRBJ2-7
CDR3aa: CASSYPTAGLIHEQYF
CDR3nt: TGTGCCAGCAGTTACCCCACCGCAGGGCTTATCCACGAGCAGTACTTC

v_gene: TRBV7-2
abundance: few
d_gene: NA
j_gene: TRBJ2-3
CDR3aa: CASSLAGVGISTDTQYF
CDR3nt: TGTGCCAGCAGCTTAGCGGGGGTGGGGATTAGCACAGATACGCAGTATTTT

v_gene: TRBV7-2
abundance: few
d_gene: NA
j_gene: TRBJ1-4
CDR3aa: CASSLMDAAGEKLFF
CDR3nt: TGTGCCAGCAGCTTAATGGACGCTGCTGGGGAAAAACTGTTTTTT

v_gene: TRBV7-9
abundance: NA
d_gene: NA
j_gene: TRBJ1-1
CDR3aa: CASRVPGANTEAFF
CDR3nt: TGTGCCAGCAGGGTACCGGGAGCGAACACTGAAGCTTTCTTT

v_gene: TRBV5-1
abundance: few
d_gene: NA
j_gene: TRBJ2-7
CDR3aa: CASSLATGQNPFYEQYF
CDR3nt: TGCGCCAGCAGCTTGGCCACAGGGCAGAACCCTTTCTACGAGCAGTACTTC

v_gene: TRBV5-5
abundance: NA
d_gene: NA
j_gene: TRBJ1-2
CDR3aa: CASSLWSYKNNYGYTF
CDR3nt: TGTGCCAGCAGCTTGTGGTCTTACAAGAACAACTATGGCTACACCTTC

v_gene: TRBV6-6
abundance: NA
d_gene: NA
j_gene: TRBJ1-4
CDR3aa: CASSYAGNEKLFF
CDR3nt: TGTGCCAGCAGTTACGCGGGGAACGAAAAACTGTTTTTT

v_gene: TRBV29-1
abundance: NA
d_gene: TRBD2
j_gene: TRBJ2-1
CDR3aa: CSGRGGPLNEQFF
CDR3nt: TGCAGCGGTCGGGGGGGCCCTTTGAATGAGCAGTTCTTC

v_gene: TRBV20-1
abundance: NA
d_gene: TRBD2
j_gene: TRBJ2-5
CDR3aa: CSARLAEDQETQYF
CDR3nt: TGCAGTGCTAGACTAGCGGAGGACCAAGAGACCCAGTACTTC

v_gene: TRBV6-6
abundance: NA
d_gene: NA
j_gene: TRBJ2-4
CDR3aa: CASSYSRGLVAKNIQYF
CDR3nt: TGTGCCAGCAGTTACTCGAGGGGTCTCGTAGCCAAAAACATTCAGTACTTC

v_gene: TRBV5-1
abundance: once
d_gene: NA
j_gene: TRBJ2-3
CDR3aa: CASSLVHPSTDTQYF
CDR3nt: TGCGCCAGCAGCTTGGTACACCCTAGCACAGATACGCAGTATTTT

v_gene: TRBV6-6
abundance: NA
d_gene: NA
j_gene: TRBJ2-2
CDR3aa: CGSSYRGTGELFF
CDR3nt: TGTGGCAGCAGTTATAGGGGGACCGGGGAGCTGTTTTTT

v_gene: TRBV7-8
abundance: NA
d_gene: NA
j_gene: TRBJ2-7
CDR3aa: CASTQRRGPWDEQYF
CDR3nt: TGTGCCAGCACCCAAAGGAGGGGACCCTGGGACGAGCAGTACTTC

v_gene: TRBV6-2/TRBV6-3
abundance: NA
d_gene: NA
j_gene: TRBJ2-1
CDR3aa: CASSYGGLLSPHEQFF
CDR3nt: TGTGCCAGCAGTTACGGGGGCCTCCTTTCTCCCCATGAGCAGTTCTTC

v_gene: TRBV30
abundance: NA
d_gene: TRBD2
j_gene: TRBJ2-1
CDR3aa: CAWSRTSGGYEQFF
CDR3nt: TGTGCCTGGAGCAGGACTAGCGGGGGGTATGAGCAGTTCTTC

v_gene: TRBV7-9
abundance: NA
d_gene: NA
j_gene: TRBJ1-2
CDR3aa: CASSSLRDGANYGYTF
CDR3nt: TGTGCCAGCAGCTCACTCCGGGACGGGGCTAACTATGGCTACACCTTC

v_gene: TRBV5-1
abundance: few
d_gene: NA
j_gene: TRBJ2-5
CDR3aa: CASSLTVGETQYF
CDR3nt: TGTGCCAGCAGCCTCACCGTAGGAGAGACCCAGTACTTC

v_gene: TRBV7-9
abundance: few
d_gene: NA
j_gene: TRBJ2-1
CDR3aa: CASSARGPINEQFF
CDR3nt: TGTGCCAGCAGTGCCCGGGGCCCCATCAATGAGCAGTTCTTC

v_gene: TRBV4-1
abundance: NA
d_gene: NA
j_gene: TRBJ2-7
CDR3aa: CASSQGDGDYEQYF
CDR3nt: TGCGCCAGCAGCCAAGGGGACGGGGACTACGAGCAGTACTTC

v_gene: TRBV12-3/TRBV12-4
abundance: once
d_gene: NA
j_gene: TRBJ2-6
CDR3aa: CATNIRANVLTF
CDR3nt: TGTGCCACCAACATAAGGGCCAACGTCCTGACTTTC

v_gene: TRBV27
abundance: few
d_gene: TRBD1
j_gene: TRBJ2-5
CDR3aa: CASSSITGGRETQYF
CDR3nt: TGTGCCAGCAGTTCCATTACAGGGGGGCGTGAGACCCAGTACTTC

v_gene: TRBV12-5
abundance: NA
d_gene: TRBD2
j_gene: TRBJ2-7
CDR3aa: CASRLAGSNEQYF
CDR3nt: TGTGCTAGCAGACTAGCGGGGTCCAACGAGCAGTACTTC

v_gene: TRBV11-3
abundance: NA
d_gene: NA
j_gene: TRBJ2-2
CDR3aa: CASSPAPATGELFF
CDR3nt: TGTGCCAGCAGCCCCGCACCGGCCACCGGGGAGCTGTTTTTT

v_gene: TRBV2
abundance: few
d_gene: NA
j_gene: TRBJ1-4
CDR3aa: CASMTGSEKLFF
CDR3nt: TGTGCCAGCATGACGGGGAGTGAAAAACTGTTTTTT

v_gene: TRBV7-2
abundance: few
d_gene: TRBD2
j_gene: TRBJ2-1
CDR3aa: CASSRTSGSSEQFF
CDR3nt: TGTGCCAGCAGCCGGACTAGCGGGAGTAGTGAGCAGTTCTTC

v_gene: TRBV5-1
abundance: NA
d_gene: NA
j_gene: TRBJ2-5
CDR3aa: CASSLALGETQYF
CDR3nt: TGCGCCAGCAGCTTGGCCTTGGGGGAGACCCAGTACTTC

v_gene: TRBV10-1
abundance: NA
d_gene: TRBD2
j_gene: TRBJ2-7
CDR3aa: CASSHSGRGYEQYF
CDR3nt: TGCGCCAGCAGTCACAGCGGGAGAGGGTACGAGCAGTACTTC

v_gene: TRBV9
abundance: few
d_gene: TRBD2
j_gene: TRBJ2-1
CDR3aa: CASSVGTSGTYNEQFF
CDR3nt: TGTGCCAGCAGCGTAGGGACTAGCGGAACCTACAATGAGCAGTTCTTC

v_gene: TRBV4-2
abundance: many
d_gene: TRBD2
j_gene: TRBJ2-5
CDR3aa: CASSRSTSGGPQETQYF
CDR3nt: TGTGCCAGCAGCCGGAGTACTAGCGGGGGACCACAAGAGACCCAGTACTTC

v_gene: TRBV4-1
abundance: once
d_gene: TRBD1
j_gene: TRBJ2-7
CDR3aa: CASSQRTGIYEQYF
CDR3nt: TGCGCCAGCAGCCAGAGGACAGGGATCTACGAGCAGTACTTC

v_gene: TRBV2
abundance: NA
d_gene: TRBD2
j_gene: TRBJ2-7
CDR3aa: CASSERGAYEQYF
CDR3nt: TGTGCCAGCAGTGAGCGGGGGGCCTACGAGCAGTACTTC

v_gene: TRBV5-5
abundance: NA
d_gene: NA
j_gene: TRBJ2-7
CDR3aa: CASSLAGHLRDYEQYF
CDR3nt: TGTGCCAGCAGCTTAGCGGGACACCTAAGGGACTACGAGCAGTACTTC

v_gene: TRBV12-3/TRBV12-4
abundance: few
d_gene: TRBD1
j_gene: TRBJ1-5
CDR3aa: CASSLYQGAGNQPQHF
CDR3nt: TGTGCCAGCAGTTTATACCAGGGGGCGGGCAATCAGCCCCAGCATTTT

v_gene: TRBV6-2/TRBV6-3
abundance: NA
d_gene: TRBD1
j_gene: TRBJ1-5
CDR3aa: CASRDRTGQPQHF
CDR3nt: TGTGCCAGCAGAGATAGGACAGGACAGCCCCAGCATTTT

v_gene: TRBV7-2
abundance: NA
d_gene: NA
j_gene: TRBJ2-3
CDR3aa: CASSLGAVGDTQYF
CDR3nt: TGTGCCAGCAGCTTGGGAGCGGTGGGAGATACGCAGTATTTT

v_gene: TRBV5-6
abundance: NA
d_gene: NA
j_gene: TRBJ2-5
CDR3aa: CASSWRVRVGGETQYF
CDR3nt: TGTGCCAGCAGCTGGAGAGTCAGGGTAGGCGGAGAGACCCAGTACTTC

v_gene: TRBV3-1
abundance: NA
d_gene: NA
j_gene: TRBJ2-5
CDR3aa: CASSRYPDRQETQYF
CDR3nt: TGTGCCAGCAGCCGGTATCCCGACCGCCAAGAGACCCAGTACTTC